This TCR beta chain was identified in a study of chemoradiotherapy in HPV16-positive cancers. Points from the study as a whole: HPV-responsive T-cell expansion during chemoradiotherapy was linked to improved recurrence-free survival in HPV16-positive patients. The functional HPV-specific definition rests on just a couple of HPV16-positive patients.

Deletions cut 6 bases from V and 0 bases from J, with 11 bases between. Germline CDR1 reads MDHEN; CDR2 reads SYDVKM. The CDR3 runs 14 residues. This clone appeared a few times. Its specificity is unknown. Here immunoSEQ multiplex PCR was the method, and the copy in TCRdb shows in-frame clones only, minus some. The sample shows about 66,000 clones, roughly 90% of them seen only once. The sample was blood, taken from a patient who underwent chemoradiotherapy. The rearrangement uses TRBV28 and TRBJ1-1; D ambiguous. This clonotype originated in a human donor with HPV-associated anogenital cancer. CDR3 bases: TGTGCCAGCAGCCTTAGACTGATGAACACTGAAGCTTTCTTT. Translated: CASSLRLMNTEAFF.